This T cell receptor beta chain was observed in a study of CD8 T cell repertoires and HIV-1 epitope variants. Across the whole study: Epitopes were three Gag families plus Nef HW9 and YT9.

A note on this clone: The antigen is undetermined.

The V end lost 5 bases, the J end lost 5 bases, and 16 bases lay between the germline ends. The germline CDR1 and CDR2 sequences are SGHTA and FQGNSA. The CDR3 spans 14 residues. Profiled with immunoSEQ multiplex PCR; TCRdb holds only in-frame clones, not every one. The sample holds about 6,200 clones, about two thirds seen once. Sequencing used cultured CD8+ T cells derived from PBMCs. The TCR sequence derives from a male donor with HIV. The genes are TRBV7-2 and TRBJ2-7; possibly TRBD1 or TRBD2 for D (5 bases each). CDR3 in amino acids: CASSPTGGRDEQYF. The CDR3 nucleotides read TGTGCCAGCAGCCCTACAGGCGGGCGGGACGAGCAGTACTTC.